Below are 9 T cell receptor beta chains sequenced from a single sample in a study of blood T cell repertoires in COVID-19. This table comes from immunoSEQ multiplex PCR, and its TCRdb copy is limited to in-frame clones, with some not included. The table has over 250,000 clones, approximately 86% seen once; the top ten hold approximately 2.6%. Sequencing was done on a sample of PBMCs or T cells enriched from blood (not recorded which). The receptors come from a woman under 30 who had recovered from COVID-19.

The chain carries TRBV27 and TRBJ2-7; 10 bases match TRBD1. CDR3 size: 15 residues. The J segment lost 3 bases and the V segment lost 5 bases, leaving 7 bases of the junction unmatched. Germline lookup yields CDR1 MNHEY and CDR2 SMNVEV (reference sequence). The CDR3 DNA reads TGTGCCAGCAGTGACCGGGACAGGGGAAACTACGAGCAGTACTTC. This encodes CASSDRDRGNYEQYF.

This chain links TRBV11-2 with TRBJ2-2; 10 bases align to TRBD2. The length of the CDR3 is 17 residues. Trimming removed 4 bases from V and 0 bases from J; junction bases left unmatched: 5. Germline CDR1 and CDR2: SGHAT and FQNNGV. CDR3 in amino acids: CASSSLAGSSNTGELFF. The CDR3 nucleotides are TGTGCCAGCAGCTCACTAGCGGGGTCCTCGAACACCGGGGAGCTGTTTTTT.

The rearrangement links TRBV9 to TRBJ2-2; D possibly corresponds to TRBD2 (5 bases). V shed 3 bases and J shed 4 bases, with 13 bases lying between them. The V gene's germline CDR1 is SGDLS and CDR2 YYNGEE. The CDR3 contains 15 residues. The CDR3 DNA reads as TGTGCCAGCAGCGCGTACGTGGGAGCCACCGGGGAGCTGTTTTTT. It yields the protein CASSAYVGATGELFF.

V usage is TRBV5-6 and J usage is TRBJ2-7, with D tentatively TRBD1 (5 bases). Germline CDR1 reads SGHDT; CDR2 reads YYEEEE. Trimming took off 1 base at V and 0 bases at J, with 17 bases between the two ends. This CDR3 region has 17 residues. CDR3 region: CASSLWGWGRGSYEQYF. For the CDR3, the DNA is TGTGCCAGCAGCTTGTGGGGTTGGGGCAGAGGCTCCTACGAGCAGTACTTC.

The chain is built from TRBV7-2 and TRBJ1-6; D is unresolved. The germline V gene has CDR1 SGHTA and CDR2 FQGNSA. This CDR3 region has 14 residues. Deletions cut 10 bases from V and 7 bases from J, with 17 bases between. CDR3 amino acids: CATQAGVGNSPLHF. DNA of the CDR3: TGTGCCACCCAAGCCGGGGTGGGGAATTCACCCCTCCACTTT.

The chain combines TRBV5-1 with TRBJ2-7, with D uncertain. CDR1 is SGHRS and CDR2 is YFSETQ in the germline V gene. The CDR3 is made up of 13 amino acids. V shed 5 bases and J shed 3 bases, with 12 bases lying between them. The CDR3 sequence: CASSETGVYEQYF. The CDR3 DNA sequence: TGCGCCAGCAGTGAGACGGGTGTCTACGAGCAGTACTTC.

The chain combines TRBV28 with TRBJ2-7; 10 nucleotides line up with TRBD2. The CDR3 runs to 15 residues. From germline, CDR1 is MDHEN and CDR2 SYDVKM. After removal of 3 bases from V and 4 bases from J, the junction contained 6 bases not matched to a gene. The CDR3 reads CASSLVGLAAYEQYF. DNA of the CDR3: TGTGCCAGCAGTTTGGTTGGACTAGCGGCATACGAGCAGTACTTC.

CDR3 sequence reads: CAWSVSGLETEAFF. DNA for the CDR3: TGTGCCTGGAGTGTATCAGGGTTGGAAACTGAAGCTTTCTTT. This chain uses TRBV30 with TRBJ1-1, with D possibly matching TRBD1 (5 bases). V lost 0 bases and J lost 5, with 13 bases in between. The CDR3 totals 14 residues. Germline V CDR1 and CDR2: GTSNPN, SVGIG (reference sequence).

The V call is TRBV18, the J call TRBJ1-1; 7 bases line up with TRBD1. The CDR3 covers 16 residues. With 6 bases clipped from V and 2 bases from J, the junction kept 12 bases outside the gene matches. In germline, CDR1 is KGHSH, CDR2 LQKENI. CDR3 residues: CASSPRIGQANTEAFF. The CDR3 coding sequence is TGTGCCAGCTCTCCCAGGATAGGACAGGCCAACACTGAAGCTTTCTTT.